The TCR beta chain described here comes from a study of blood T cell repertoires in COVID-19. In the study overall: Spain, Italy and the United States supplied samples that represented acute and convalescent COVID-19.

Germline V gene lookup returns CDR1 GTSNPN and CDR2 SVGIG (reference sequence). Trimming left V 4 bases short and J 4 bases short, with 14 bases between. The CDR3 is made up of 14 amino acids. The authors' processing: Amplification of reference gene primers provided the estimated nucleated cell counts. The table came from immunoSEQ multiplex PCR; TCRdb's copy has only in-frame clones and leaves some out. From that table come the V and J calls and clone size; the DNA was used to work out D and trimming. Of about 140,000 clones listed, around 80% are singletons. The sequenced sample was peripheral blood. The sequence derives from an elderly woman with active or convalescent COVID-19. J is TRBJ1-5 and V is TRBV30; D is uncertain. In DNA, the CDR3 is TGTGCCTGGACCCGAGGGCAGCGGAATCAGCCCCAGCATTTT. This translates into CAWTRGQRNQPQHF.